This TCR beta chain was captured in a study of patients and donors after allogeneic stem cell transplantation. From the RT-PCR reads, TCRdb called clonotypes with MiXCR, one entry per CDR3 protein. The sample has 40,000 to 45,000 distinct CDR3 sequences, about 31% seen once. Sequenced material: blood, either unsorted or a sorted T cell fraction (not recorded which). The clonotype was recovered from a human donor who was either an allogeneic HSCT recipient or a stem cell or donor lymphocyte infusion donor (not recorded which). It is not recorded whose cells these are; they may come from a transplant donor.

The CDR3 DNA reads TGCAGTGCTAGAGATCGGCCTAGCCGAGTAACCTACGAGCAGTACTTC. Protein: CSARDRPSRVTYEQYF. The gene calls are TRBV20-1 and TRBJ2-7; TRBD2 is a possible D gene (5 bases). Germline lookup yields CDR1 DFQATT and CDR2 SNEGSKA (reference sequence). CDR3 length: 16 amino acids. V lost 0 bases and J 2 bases, leaving 17 bases between the germline ends.